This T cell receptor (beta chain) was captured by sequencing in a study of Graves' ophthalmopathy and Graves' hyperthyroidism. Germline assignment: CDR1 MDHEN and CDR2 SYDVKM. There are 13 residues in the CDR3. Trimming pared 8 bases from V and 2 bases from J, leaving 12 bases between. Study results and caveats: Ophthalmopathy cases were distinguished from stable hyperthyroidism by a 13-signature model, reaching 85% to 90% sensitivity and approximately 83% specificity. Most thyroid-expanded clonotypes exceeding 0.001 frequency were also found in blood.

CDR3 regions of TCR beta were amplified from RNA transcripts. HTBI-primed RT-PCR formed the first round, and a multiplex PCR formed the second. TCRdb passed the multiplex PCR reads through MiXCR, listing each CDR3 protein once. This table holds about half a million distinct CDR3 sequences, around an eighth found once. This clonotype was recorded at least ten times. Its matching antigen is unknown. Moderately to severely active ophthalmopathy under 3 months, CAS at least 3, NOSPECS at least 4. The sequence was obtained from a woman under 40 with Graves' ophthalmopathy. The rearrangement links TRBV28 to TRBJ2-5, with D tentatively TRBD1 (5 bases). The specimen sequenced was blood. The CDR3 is CASGLGVQETQYF. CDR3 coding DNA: TGTGCCAGCGGCCTAGGGGTACAAGAGACCCAGTACTTC.